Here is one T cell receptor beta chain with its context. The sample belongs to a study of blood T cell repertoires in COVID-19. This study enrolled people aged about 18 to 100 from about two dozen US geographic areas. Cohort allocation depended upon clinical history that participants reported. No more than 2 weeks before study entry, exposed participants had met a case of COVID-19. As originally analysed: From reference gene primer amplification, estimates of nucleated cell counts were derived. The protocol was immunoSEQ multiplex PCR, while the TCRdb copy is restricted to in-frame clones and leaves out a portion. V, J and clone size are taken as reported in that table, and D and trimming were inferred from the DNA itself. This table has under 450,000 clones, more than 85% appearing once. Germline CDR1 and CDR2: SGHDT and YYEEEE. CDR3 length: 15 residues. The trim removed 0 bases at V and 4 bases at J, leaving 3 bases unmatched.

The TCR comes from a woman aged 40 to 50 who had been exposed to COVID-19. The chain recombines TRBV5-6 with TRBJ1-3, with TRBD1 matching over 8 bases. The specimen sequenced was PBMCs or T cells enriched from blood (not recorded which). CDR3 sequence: CASSLGRGLGNTIYF. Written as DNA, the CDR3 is TGTGCCAGCAGCTTGGGCAGGGGGCTCGGAAACACCATATATTTT.